Each of the 2 T cell receptor beta chains below was sequenced from the same sample in a study of blood T cell repertoires in COVID-19. Method: immunoSEQ multiplex PCR; TCRdb's copy keeps in-frame clones and lacks some. The sample has 500,000 or so clones; around 90% are singletons. The sample consisted of PBMCs or T cells enriched from blood (not recorded which). The receptors were sampled from a woman aged 18 to 35 who had recovered from COVID-19.

The chain uses TRBV7-2 and TRBJ1-5, with D perhaps TRBD1 (6 bases). This CDR3 comprises 15 residues. In germline, CDR1 is SGHTA, CDR2 FQGNSA. V lost 5 bases and J 0 bases, leaving 11 bases between the germline ends. This CDR3 reads CASSRTANSNQPQHF. The CDR3 coding sequence is TGTGCCAGCAGCCGGACAGCTAATAGCAATCAGCCCCAGCATTTT.

The chain links TRBV2 to TRBJ1-6; maybe TRBD1 (6 bases). The CDR3 length is 18 residues. Looked up from germline, CDR1 is SNHLY and CDR2 is FYNNEI. The V gene lost 10 bases and the J gene lost 6 bases, with 28 bases spanning the gap. For the CDR3, the DNA is TGTGCCATCCGGACACCCGGGGGAGGGGGGCTTATTAATTCACCCCTCCACTTT. Translation gives CAIRTPGGGGLINSPLHF.